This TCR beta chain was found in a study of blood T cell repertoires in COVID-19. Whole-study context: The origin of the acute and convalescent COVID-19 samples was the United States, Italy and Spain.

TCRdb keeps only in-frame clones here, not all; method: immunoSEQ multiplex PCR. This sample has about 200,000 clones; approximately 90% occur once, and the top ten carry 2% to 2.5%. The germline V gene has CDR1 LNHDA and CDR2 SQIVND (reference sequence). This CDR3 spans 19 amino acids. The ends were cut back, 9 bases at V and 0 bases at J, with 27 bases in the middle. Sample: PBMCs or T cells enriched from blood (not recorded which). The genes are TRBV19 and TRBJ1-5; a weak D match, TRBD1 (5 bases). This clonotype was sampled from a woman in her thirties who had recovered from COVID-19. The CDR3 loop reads CASQEVPTDLPISNQPQHF. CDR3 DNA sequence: TGTGCCAGCCAAGAGGTTCCGACAGACTTACCTATTAGCAATCAGCCCCAGCATTTT.